The 9 T cell receptor beta chains presented below share a single source sample, sequenced in a study of T cells expressing NK-cell markers. TCRdb reprocessed the 5' RACE reads, with one entry per CDR3 protein and no DNA. In total, the table holds about 450,000 distinct CDR3 sequences. Sequenced input: blood T cells: a sorted CD56 or NKG2C T cell subset, CD4+ or CD8+ T cells, or bulk PBMC T cells (not recorded which). Receptors were obtained from a woman aged 18 to 75 in good health.

The chain is built from TRBV29-1 and TRBJ2-4; as DNA is missing, the TRBD1 call by TCRdb cannot be tested. Germline values: CDR1 SQVTM, CDR2 ANQGSEA. The CDR3 spans 13 residues. The CDR3 reads CSVVREAKNIQYF. Together with reference TRBV29-1 and TRBJ2-4, the CDR3 gives the full variable domain: SAVISQKPSRDICQRGTSLTIQCQVDSQVTMMFWYRQQPGQSLTLIATANQGSEATYESGFVIDKFPISRPNLTFSTLTVSNMSPEDSSIYLCSVVREAKNIQYFGAGTRLSVL.

V gene TRBV28 combines with J gene TRBJ2-7; there is no DNA to check the TCRdb D call of TRBD2. Germline loops: CDR1 MDHEN, CDR2 SYDVKM. This CDR3 has 15 amino acids. The CDR3 reads CASSPALWGDREQYF.

The chain couples TRBV5-4 to TRBJ2-3; the TRBD1 assignment by TCRdb is unverifiable without DNA. Germline CDR1 SGHNT, CDR2 YYREEE (reference sequence). The CDR3 is made up of 15 amino acids. CDR3 region: CASSFGQYGADTQYF.

The J gene is TRBJ2-1, the V gene TRBV4-3. The CDR3 totals 12 residues. The germline gives CDR1 LGHNA, CDR2 YSLEER. CDR3: CASSHLSNEQFF.

The chain carries TRBV5-4 and TRBJ2-1. This CDR3 comprises 12 residues. Germline V gene lookup returns CDR1 SGHNT and CDR2 YYREEE (reference sequence). CDR3 sequence reads: CASSPLNNEQFF. Variable domain in full (rest from reference TRBV5-4 and TRBJ2-1): ETGVTQSPTHLIKTRGQQVTLRCSSQSGHNTVSWYQQALGQGPQFIFQYYREEENGRGNFPPRFSGLQFPNYSSELNVNALELDDSALYLCASSPLNNEQFFGPGTRLTVL.

The J gene is TRBJ2-7, the V gene TRBV20-1. CDR3 length: 13 residues. Germline assignment: CDR1 DFQATT and CDR2 SNEGSKA (reference sequence). CDR3 in amino acids: CSALPDLSYEQYF.

The CDR3 sequence: CASSRHSNEKLFF. The rearrangement links TRBV7-9 to TRBJ1-4. The germline CDR1 and CDR2 sequences are SEHNR and FQNEAQ (reference sequence). This CDR3 is 13 amino acids long. The complete variable domain, with remaining parts taken from reference TRBV7-9 and TRBJ1-4, reads DTGVSQNPRHKITKRGQNVTFRCDPISEHNRLYWYRQTLGQGPEFLTYFQNEAQLEKSRLLSDRFSAERPKGSFSTLEIQRTEQGDSAMYLCASSRHSNEKLFFGSGTQLSVL.

The gene calls are TRBV7-2 and TRBJ2-7; with no DNA, the TCRdb D assignment of TRBD2 cannot be verified. This CDR3 region has 14 residues. Germline V gives CDR1 SGHTA, CDR2 FQGNSA. The CDR3 sequence: CASSRLAGGLEQYF. Together with reference TRBV7-2 and TRBJ2-7, the CDR3 gives the full variable domain: GAGVSQSPSNKVTEKGKDVELRCDPISGHTALYWYRQSLGQGLEFLIYFQGNSAPDKSGLPSDRFSAERTGGSVSTLTIQRTQQEDSAVYLCASSRLAGGLEQYFGPGTRLTVT.

This chain connects TRBV14 to TRBJ2-3; TCRdb reports TRBD2, a call that lacks DNA to check it against. Per the germline V gene, CDR1 is SGHDN and CDR2 is FVKESK. The CDR3 contains 15 residues. The CDR3 is CASSQVTLGADTQYF. Looking up the rest from reference TRBV14 and TRBJ2-3 gives the full variable domain: EAGVTQFPSHSVIEKGQTVTLRCDPISGHDNLYWYRRVMGKEIKFLLHFVKESKQDESGMPNNRFLAERTGGTYSTLKVQPAELEDSGVYFCASSQVTLGADTQYFGPGTRLTVL.